What follows is one TCR beta chain and its context. Antigen: not known. This entry comes from a study of memory CD4+ T cells and cytomegalovirus serostatus. The sort gate was single viable CD3+CD4+CD8-CD45RO+ cells for memory CD4+ T cells. This CDR3 is 17 amino acids long. Trimming at V came to 2 bases and at J to 5 bases, leaving 12 bases not matched to a gene. From germline, CDR1 is KGHSH and CDR2 LQKENI. Study observations and caveats: CD4+ memory repertoires contained about two fifths of the 164 reported CMV TCRbeta sequences.

This table comes from immunoSEQ multiplex PCR, and its TCRdb copy is limited to in-frame clones, with some not included. The sample carries just under 65,000 clones, 70% to 80% recorded once. The chain uses TRBV18 and TRBJ2-5, with 9 bases lining up with TRBD1. Sequencing used memory CD4+ T cells from blood. The sequence derives from an adult in good health and CMV-seronegative. The CDR3 loop is CASSPAKGDRVYETQYF. In DNA form, the CDR3 reads TGTGCCAGCTCACCAGCAAAAGGGGACAGGGTTTACGAGACCCAGTACTTC.